These 32 T cell receptor beta chains originate from one sample sequenced in a study of post-analysis software for immune sequencing data. Study outcomes and limitations: Controls had lower frequencies than patients of 4 or 5 TRBV segments, which included TRBV5-6, TRBV5-1 and TRBV20-1.

The TCR beta cDNA libraries contained unique molecular identifiers. Using its own MiXCR run on the PCR reads, TCRdb lists one record per CDR3 protein. Found here are some 690,000 distinct CDR3 sequences, about 32% of them singletons; the top ten hold roughly 0.54%. Their antigens are not known. Sequenced material: blood. The source is a girl aged 5-17 years with multiple sclerosis.

The chain combines TRBV6-5 with TRBJ1-1; 7 nucleotides line up with TRBD1. CDR1 is MNHEY, CDR2 SVGAGI, per germline. The CDR3 sequence is 13 residues long. V shed 2 bases, J shed 5 bases, and the junction held 2 bases outside the gene matches. This CDR3 reads CASSYEGATEAFF. DNA of the CDR3: TGTGCCAGCAGTTACGAGGGGGCTACTGAAGCTTTCTTT.

V usage is TRBV28 and J usage is TRBJ2-4; possibly TRBD1 for D (5 bases). CDR1 and CDR2 (germline): MDHEN, SYDVKM. V was shortened by 6 bases and J by 1 base, with 16 bases between the two germline ends. The CDR3 length is 16 residues. This chain's CDR3 is CASSPVGVEAKNIQYF. The CDR3 DNA reads TGTGCCAGCAGCCCCGTAGGGGTTGAGGCCAAAAACATTCAGTACTTC.

The chain couples TRBV29-1 to TRBJ2-1; no clear D. Trimming pared 3 bases from V and 8 bases from J, leaving 17 bases between. Germline V CDR1 and CDR2: SQVTM, ANQGSEA. This CDR3 has 14 amino acids. The CDR3 DNA is TGCAGCGTTGATAGGATACGGGTCGGATATGAGCAGTTCTTC. It specifies CSVDRIRVGYEQFF.

This clonotype was counted a few times. V and J are TRBV27 and TRBJ1-4; D not certain. The CDR3 is made up of 14 amino acids. Between the trimmed V and J ends, which lost 8 bases and 8 bases, there was a span of 18 bases. CDR1 and CDR2 from the germline V gene are MNHEY and SMNVEV (reference sequence). CDR3 protein: CASGPGFSGEKLFF. DNA of the CDR3: TGTGCCAGCGGCCCGGGTTTCTCTGGGGAAAAACTGTTTTTT.

This clonotype was observed at least ten times. This chain joins TRBV5-1 and TRBJ2-1, with D uncertain. The germline CDR1 and CDR2 sequences are SGHRS and YFSETQ. Trimming stripped 0 bases from V and 0 bases from J, with 13 bases between. The CDR3 has 17 amino acids. Written as DNA, the CDR3 is TGCGCCAGCAGCTTGGCCACCCGGCTAAGCTCCTACAATGAGCAGTTCTTC. Its protein product is CASSLATRLSSYNEQFF.

CDR3 DNA sequence: TGTGCCAGCAGCCAATACCAAGGGGGGGCAGATACGCAGTATTTT. It encodes CASSQYQGGADTQYF. The rearrangement uses TRBV14 and TRBJ2-3; weak D call: TRBD2 (7 bases). V was trimmed by 2 bases and J by 4 bases, leaving 13 bases between them. CDR1 and CDR2 (germline): SGHDN, FVKESK. The CDR3 contains 15 residues.

This rearrangement joins TRBV2 to TRBJ2-7; the match to TRBD1 covers 9 bases. With the DNA end fitting TRBJ2-5 better, the J assignment may be wrong. The CDR3 has 16 amino acids. Germline CDR1 is SNHLY and CDR2 is FYNNEI. CDR3 residues: CASKSRDREGRETQYF. Written as DNA, the CDR3 is TGTGCCAGCAAGAGCCGGGACAGGGAAGGAAGGGAGACCCAGTACTTC.

The chain couples TRBV29-1 to TRBJ2-1, with TRBD1 matching over 7 bases. Germline CDR1 is SQVTM and CDR2 is ANQGSEA. The CDR3 contains 14 residues. The junction had 2 bases not matched to a gene; V was cut back by 3 bases and J by 0 bases. The CDR3 loop reads CSVEGQSSYNEQFF. CDR3 DNA: TGCAGCGTTGAGGGACAGAGCTCCTACAATGAGCAGTTCTTC.

The V call is TRBV20-1, the J call TRBJ1-1; D is ambiguous. This CDR3 has 12 residues. CDR1 is DFQATT and CDR2 is SNEGSKA in the germline V gene (reference sequence). V was shortened by 6 bases and J by 2 bases, with 10 bases between the two germline ends. The CDR3 is CSAGRSNTEAFF. CDR3 nucleotides: TGCAGTGCCGGGAGGTCAAACACTGAAGCTTTCTTT.

This clonotype has only a few counts. This chain connects TRBV12-3 or TRBV12-4 to TRBJ1-5, with unresolved D. This CDR3 has 17 amino acids. With 5 bases removed from V and 0 bases from J, the gap between germline ends came to 17 bases. CDR3 DNA sequence: TGTGCCAGCAGTATCAGACAACTACCAAATAGCAATCAGCCCCAGCATTTT. Encoded protein: CASSIRQLPNSNQPQHF.

A word on this clonotype: One end of the junction is discordant with germline, which a read error may explain. The genes are TRBV10-3 and TRBJ2-3; D perhaps matches TRBD2 (5 bases). Germline V gene lookup returns CDR1 ENHRY and CDR2 SYGVKD. This CDR3 contains 17 residues. CDR3 residues: CAIGEWSGTGFPDTQYF. For the CDR3, the DNA is TGTGCCATCGGTGAATGGTCGGGAACGGGGTTCCCAGATACGCAGTATTTT.

This clonotype appeared a few times. This chain connects TRBV6-5 to TRBJ1-6, with TRBD1 as a possible D gene (5 bases). This CDR3 contains 14 residues. Trimming shortened V by 2 bases and J by 9 bases, and 11 bases separated the two germline ends. Germline values: CDR1 MNHEY, CDR2 SVGAGI. For the CDR3, the DNA is TGTGCCAGCAGTTACGGGCAGGGAGGTTCACCCCTCCACTTT. Amino acids: CASSYGQGGSPLHF.

The genes are TRBV2 and TRBJ2-1, with 11 bases fitting TRBD2. The CDR3 extends over 16 amino acids. Germline CDR1 SNHLY, CDR2 FYNNEI. Unmatched junction bases numbered 6, after V lost 2 bases and J lost 6 bases. The CDR3 nucleotides are TGTGCCAGCAGTGAACAAACTAGCGGGAGAGTCAATGAGCAGTTCTTC. It yields the protein CASSEQTSGRVNEQFF.

This clonotype occurred a few times. This chain joins TRBV28 and TRBJ2-3; 10 nucleotides align to TRBD1. After removal of 2 bases from V and 5 bases from J, the junction contained 4 bases not matched to a gene. There are 15 residues in the CDR3. From germline, CDR1 is MDHEN and CDR2 SYDVKM. Here the CDR3 reads CASSLQGQGRDTQYF. In DNA, the CDR3 is TGTGCCAGCAGTTTACAGGGACAGGGGAGAGATACGCAGTATTTT. Variable domain in full (rest from reference TRBV28 and TRBJ2-3): DVKVTQSSRYLVKRTGEKVFLECVQDMDHENMFWYRQDPGLGLRLIYFSYDVKMKEKGDIPEGYSVSREKKERFSLILESASTNQTSMYLCASSLQGQGRDTQYFGPGTRLTVL.

V and J are TRBV4-1 and TRBJ2-5; D is perhaps TRBD1 (5 bases). The CDR3 consists of 15 residues. V lost 1 base to trimming and J lost 3 bases, with 12 bases between them. Germline V gene lookup returns CDR1 MGHRA and CDR2 YSYEKL. CDR3 DNA: TGCGCCAGCAGCCAAGTGAGTCTAGGGGAAGAGACCCAGTACTTC. The encoded protein is CASSQVSLGEETQYF.

The J gene is TRBJ2-3, the V gene TRBV2; D not resolved. V was shortened by 8 bases and J by 2 bases, with 11 bases between the two germline ends. The germline gives CDR1 SNHLY, CDR2 FYNNEI. The CDR3 runs 13 residues. CDR3 in amino acids: CASQTRITDTQYF. The DNA of the CDR3 is TGTGCCAGCCAGACACGGATCACAGATACGCAGTATTTT.

This clonotype appeared many times. The V and J genes are TRBV7-2 and TRBJ1-5, with 7 nucleotides matching TRBD1. Germline V CDR1 and CDR2: SGHTA, FQGNSA. This CDR3 is built from 14 residues. V was clipped by 5 bases and J by 6 bases; unmatched bases: 7. CDR3 sequence reads: CASSLRQGGQPQHF. CDR3 coding DNA: TGTGCCAGCAGCCTCAGACAGGGTGGTCAGCCCCAGCATTTT.

This clonotype was seen more than once but under ten times. CDR3 nucleotides: TGCAGTGCTAGAGTGGGGGACAGGGGGGAAAACATTCAGTACTTC. This encodes CSARVGDRGENIQYF. The chain joins TRBV20-1 to TRBJ2-4; TRBD1 matches at 11 bases. The CDR3 spans 15 residues. J gave up 5 bases and V 1 base, and 4 bases lay outside the gene matches. Germline V gene data show CDR1 as DFQATT and CDR2 as SNEGSKA (reference sequence).

In the case of this clonotype: A clone one base away is much larger, so this may be a read error. The chain carries TRBV27 and TRBJ2-5, with 16 bases aligning to TRBD2. The J call may be faulty, since TRBJ2-1 better matches the DNA end. CDR1 MNHEY and CDR2 SMNVEV come from the germline V gene (reference sequence). The CDR3 sequence is 15 residues long. CDR3 sequence (DNA): TGTGCCAGCAGTTTGGGGACTAGCGGGAGGGTTGGGCAGTTCTTC. Translating gives CASSLGTSGRVGQFF.

There are many counts of this clonotype. This chain links TRBV6-5 with TRBJ2-4; D remains unclear. CDR3 size: 16 residues. Per germline, CDR1 MNHEY and CDR2 SVGAGI. Trimming removed 4 bases at V and 0 bases at J, with 13 bases between. CDR3 DNA: TGTGCCAGCAGTTTAAGTTTTAACCTAGCCAAAAACATTCAGTACTTC. Translated, it gives CASSLSFNLAKNIQYF.

This clonotype was counted a few times. The chain uses TRBV7-9 and TRBJ2-1, with TRBD2 matching 7 bases. Germline CDR1 SEHNR, CDR2 FQNEAQ (reference sequence). Germline trimming cut 4 bases from V and 5 bases from J; bases unmatched to any gene: 17. This CDR3 spans 18 amino acids. The CDR3 region is CASSSRRGAGEPHNEQFF. The CDR3 DNA follows: TGTGCCAGCAGCTCGCGCCGGGGTGCGGGGGAACCCCACAATGAGCAGTTCTTC.

The chain links TRBV10-3 to TRBJ1-5; the D gene is possibly TRBD1 (5 bases). Trimming took 0 bases from V and 7 from J, leaving 10 bases between them. In germline, CDR1 is ENHRY, CDR2 SYGVKD. This CDR3 contains 14 residues. CDR3 amino acids: CAISESGGRQPQHF. The CDR3 nucleotides read TGTGCCATCAGTGAGTCTGGGGGTAGACAGCCCCAGCATTTT.

This rearrangement joins TRBV12-3 or TRBV12-4 to TRBJ2-1, with TRBD1 matching 8 bases. The CDR3 sequence is 13 residues long. With V trimmed by 4 bases and J by 9 bases, 5 bases remained unmatched. CDR3 sequence (DNA): TGTGCCAGCAGTTGGACAGGGAAGATTGAGCAGTTCTTC. Amino acids: CASSWTGKIEQFF.

This clonotype was seen only a few times. This rearrangement joins TRBV29-1 to TRBJ2-3; 9 nucleotides line up with TRBD2. This CDR3 has 15 residues. The ends lost 6 bases at V and 4 bases at J; junction bases unmatched: 11. Germline V gene data show CDR1 as SQVTM and CDR2 as ANQGSEA. The CDR3 DNA is TGCAGCGTCAGACCCGGGACTAGCTGGGCAGATACGCAGTATTTT. This codes for CSVRPGTSWADTQYF.

In its sample, this clonotype was seen a few times. This chain links TRBV12-3 or TRBV12-4 with TRBJ1-5; possible D gene TRBD1, 6 bases. The ends were cut back, 3 bases at V and 1 base at J, with 13 bases in the middle. This CDR3 contains 16 residues. CDR3 amino acids: CASSLGAAHSNQPQHF. CDR3 DNA sequence: TGTGCCAGCAGTTTGGGGGCAGCTCACAGCAATCAGCCCCAGCATTTT.

The rearrangement links TRBV27 to TRBJ2-1, with no clear D. From germline, CDR1 is MNHEY and CDR2 SMNVEV (reference sequence). The CDR3 sequence is 15 residues long. V was pared by 3 bases and J by 0 bases, with 9 bases between. The CDR3 is CASSFSRGSYNEQFF. The CDR3 DNA is TGTGCCAGCAGTTTCTCCCGCGGCTCCTACAATGAGCAGTTCTTC.

The chain joins TRBV12-3 or TRBV12-4 to TRBJ1-4; D unresolved. The V and J ends lost 5 bases and 2 bases respectively, with 9 bases between them. This CDR3 has 14 residues. The CDR3 nucleotides read TGTGCCAGCAGTCGTGAGCGGACTAATGAAAAACTGTTTTTT. The encoded protein is CASSRERTNEKLFF.

This clonotype has just a few counts. This chain joins TRBV11-2 and TRBJ2-1; D unclear. The ends were cut back, 4 bases at V and 8 bases at J, with 15 bases in the middle. This CDR3 is built from 14 residues. Germline lookup yields CDR1 SGHAT and CDR2 FQNNGV. DNA of the CDR3: TGTGCCAGCAGCTCCTTCGGTTCGCTCGATGAGCAGTTCTTC. Translation gives CASSSFGSLDEQFF. The full variable domain, completed using reference TRBV11-2 and TRBJ2-1, is EAGVAQSPRYKIIEKRQSVAFWCNPISGHATLYWYQQILGQGPKLLIQFQNNGVVDDSQLPKDRFSAERLKGVDSTLKIQPAKLEDSAVYLCASSSFGSLDEQFFGPGTRLTVL.

This clonotype came up a few times. The chain combines TRBV28 with TRBJ2-1; 9 bases line up with TRBD2. Germline CDR1 is MDHEN and CDR2 is SYDVKM. J lost 0 bases, V lost 2 bases, and 8 bases had no gene match. The CDR3 has 18 amino acids. CDR3 amino acids: CASSLGRGSGSSYNEQFF. The CDR3 region has the DNA TGTGCCAGCAGTTTAGGGCGGGGTAGCGGGAGCTCCTACAATGAGCAGTTCTTC.

This clonotype was counted a few times. V gene TRBV27 combines with J gene TRBJ2-1; D is ambiguous. V dropped 2 bases and J dropped 9 bases, with 8 bases sitting between them. The CDR3 totals 12 residues. The germline V gene encodes CDR1 MNHEY and CDR2 SMNVEV (reference sequence). In nucleotides, the CDR3 is TGTGCCAGCAGTTTACCAGCGACTGAGCAGTTCTTC. It is translated as CASSLPATEQFF.

This clonotype was counted many times. J is TRBJ1-2 and V is TRBV6-5; D not resolved. V shed 5 bases and J shed 1 base, with 5 bases lying between them. This CDR3 has 12 amino acids. The germline CDR1 and CDR2 sequences are MNHEY and SVGAGI. CDR3 in DNA: TGTGCCAGCAGTCGACGTAACTATGGCTACACCTTC. Its translation: CASSRRNYGYTF.

This clonotype was detected only a few times. CDR3 DNA: TGTGCCATCTCAAGAGGGGCTGTTAATGAGCAGTTCTTC. Encoded protein: CAISRGAVNEQFF. The gene calls are TRBV6-2 or TRBV6-3 and TRBJ2-1; possibly TRBD1 or TRBD2 for D (5 bases each). V was cut by 10 bases and J by 7 bases, with 17 bases left in between. The CDR3 consists of 13 residues. Germline V gene lookup returns CDR1 MNHEY and CDR2 SVGEGT.